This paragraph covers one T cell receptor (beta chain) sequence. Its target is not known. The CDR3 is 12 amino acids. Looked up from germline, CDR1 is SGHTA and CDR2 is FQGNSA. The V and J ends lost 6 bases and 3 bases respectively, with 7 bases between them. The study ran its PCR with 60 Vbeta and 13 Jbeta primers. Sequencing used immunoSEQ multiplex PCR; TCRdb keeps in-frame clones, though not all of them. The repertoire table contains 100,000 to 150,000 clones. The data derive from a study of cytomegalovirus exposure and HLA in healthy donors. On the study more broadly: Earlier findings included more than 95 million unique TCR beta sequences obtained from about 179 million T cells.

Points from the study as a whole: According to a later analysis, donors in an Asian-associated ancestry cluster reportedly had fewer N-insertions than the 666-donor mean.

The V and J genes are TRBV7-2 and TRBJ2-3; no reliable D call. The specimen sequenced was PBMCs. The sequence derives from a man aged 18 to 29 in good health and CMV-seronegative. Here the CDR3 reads CASSRRTDTQYF. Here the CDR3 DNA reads TGTGCCAGCAGTCGGAGAACAGATACGCAGTATTTT.